This T cell receptor beta chain originates from a study of CD8+CD57+ T cells in acquired aplastic anemia. Profiling of TCR beta VDJ combinations and CDR3 sequences used genomic DNA as template. TCRdb redid the calling of the reads with MiXCR, one entry per CDR3 protein. The sample carries 200,000 to 250,000 distinct CDR3 sequences, approximately 50% recorded once. Patients picked for sequencing had shown CD8+CD57+ cell expansion detected by flow cytometry. The germline gives CDR1 SGHTA, CDR2 FQGTGA. This CDR3 spans 17 amino acids. Unmatched junction bases numbered 13, after V lost 6 bases and J lost 10 bases.

The sequence was obtained from a human donor with aplastic anemia. The chain employs TRBV7-3 and TRBJ1-6, with TRBD1 matching 12 bases. Input material: sorted CD4+, CD8+, or CD8+CD57+ T cells (not recorded which) from PBMCs. As DNA, the CDR3 is TGTGCCAGCAGTGGAGGGACAGGGGGCGAGCGGGGATCACCCCTCCACTTT. Protein sequence: CASSGGTGGERGSPLHF.